This TCR beta chain was profiled in a study of blood T cell repertoires in COVID-19. Looking at the study overall: Sites in the United States, Italy and Spain provided acute and convalescent COVID-19 samples.

In the original workflow: Counts of nucleated cells, estimated from reference gene primer amplification, were obtained. Using immunoSEQ multiplex PCR, the repertoire was profiled, and TCRdb retains in-frame clones only, with some absent. V, J and clone size are taken as reported in that table, and D and trimming were inferred from the DNA itself. Here the sample spans about 200,000 clones, roughly nine tenths being singletons. The CDR3 totals 13 residues. Trimming cost V 2 bases and J 8 bases, with 9 bases left between them. The V gene's germline CDR1 is MNHEY and CDR2 SVGAGI. Sequenced material: peripheral blood. V and J are TRBV6-5 and TRBJ1-4; D may be TRBD1 (5 bases). This sequence originates from a woman aged 70-85 years with acute or convalescent COVID-19. This CDR3 reads CASSYMGGEKLFF. The CDR3 DNA reads TGTGCCAGCAGTTACATGGGGGGGGAAAAACTGTTTTTT.